A selection of T cell receptor beta chains follows, all from one sample in a study of long-term antiretroviral therapy in people with HIV. The protocol was immunoSEQ multiplex PCR, while the TCRdb copy is restricted to in-frame clones and leaves out a portion. Among about 22,000 clones listed, about four fifths were seen once. The sample was unsorted PBMCs, taken 0.5 years before starting antiretroviral therapy. These receptors were taken from a man aged 35-49 years with HIV. Each CDR3 is given with its conserved first and last residue. A D gene is named only where the DNA matches it firmly. Rows give clone size only sometimes, using once, few, many, or a class for an expanded clone.

len	v_gene	abundance	d_gene	j_gene	CDR3aa	CDR3nt
15	TRBV10-3	NA	NA	TRBJ1-5	CAISSGGALGQPQHF	TGTGCCATCAGTTCCGGAGGGGCCCTAGGTCAGCCCCAGCATTTT
11	TRBV20-1	once	NA	TRBJ2-7	CSARETYEQYF	TGCAGTGCTAGAGAGACCTACGAGCAGTACTTC
14	TRBV27	NA	TRBD1	TRBJ1-2	CASSTTTGAYGYTF	TGTGCCAGCAGTACAACGACAGGGGCCTATGGCTACACCTTC
17	TRBV28	NA	NA	TRBJ1-1	CASSSLPRQVTNTEAFF	TGTGCCAGCAGTTCACTACCCCGACAGGTCACGAACACTGAAGCTTTCTTT
18	TRBV28	few	NA	TRBJ1-6	CASSLKIEGRSYNSPLHF	TGTGCCAGCAGTTTAAAGATAGAGGGACGCTCCTATAATTCACCCCTCCACTTT
13	TRBV6-1	NA	TRBD1	TRBJ1-6	CASRDRFGGALHF	TGTGCCAGCAGGGACAGGTTTGGGGGGGCCCTCCACTTT
14	TRBV2	NA	NA	TRBJ1-2	CASLLLTGNSGYTF	TGTGCCAGCTTACTCCTTACAGGGAATAGTGGCTACACCTTC
16	TRBV5-5	NA	NA	TRBJ1-2	CASSLATATLLGGYTF	TGTGCCAGCAGCTTGGCGACAGCGACCCTCCTGGGTGGCTACACCTTC
13	TRBV4-1	NA	TRBD1	TRBJ1-1	CASSQDRGVEAFF	TGCGCCAGCAGCCAAGACAGGGGGGTTGAAGCTTTCTTT
15	TRBV6-5	NA	TRBD2	TRBJ2-1	CASSRGLAGSNEQFF	TGTGCCAGCAGCCGCGGACTAGCGGGGTCTAATGAGCAGTTCTTC
16	TRBV7-9	NA	TRBD2	TRBJ2-7	CASSKRSKAGVHEQYF	TGTGCCAGCAGCAAGCGCTCAAAGGCGGGGGTGCACGAGCAGTACTTC
14	TRBV28	few	NA	TRBJ1-2	CASSLSRGSGGYTF	TGTGCCAGCAGTTTAAGTCGCGGCTCGGGGGGCTACACCTTC
13	TRBV11-1	once	NA	TRBJ2-1	CASSLGLYNEQFF	TGTGCCAGCAGCTTAGGACTATACAATGAGCAGTTCTTC
14	TRBV7-9	NA	NA	TRBJ1-2	CASSSGESHYGYTF	TGTGCCAGCAGCTCGGGGGAGTCGCACTATGGCTACACCTTC
14	TRBV11-1	NA	NA	TRBJ2-7	CASSLSWGENEQYF	TGTGCCAGCAGTTTGTCCTGGGGGGAGAACGAGCAGTACTTC
12	TRBV5-1	NA	NA	TRBJ2-7	CASSLRGGEQYF	TGCGCCAGCAGCTTGAGGGGGGGCGAGCAGTACTTC
13	TRBV21-1	NA	NA	TRBJ2-7	CASSRRIRYEQYF	TGTGCCAGCAGTAGAAGGATTCGCTACGAGCAGTACTTC
15	TRBV4-1	once	NA	TRBJ1-5	CASSQADGSNQPQHF	TGCGCCAGCAGCCAAGCGGACGGGAGCAATCAGCCCCAGCATTTT
15	TRBV4-3	once	NA	TRBJ1-3	CASSQARISGNTIYF	TGCGCCAGCAGCCAAGCTCGGATCTCTGGAAACACCATATATTTT